What follows is one T cell receptor (beta chain) and its context. Its target is not known. This CDR3 has 15 amino acids. CDR1 is MNHEY and CDR2 is SVGAGI in the germline V gene. The V gene lost 7 bases and the J gene lost 0 bases, with 14 bases spanning the gap. TCRdb keeps only in-frame clones here, not all; method: immunoSEQ multiplex PCR. The sample has some 27,000 clones, less than 85% seen once; the top ten hold about 3%. The record originates from a study of PD-1 blockade in mismatch repair-deficient tumors. Turning to the study itself: All were previously treated, progressing patients with some twelve mismatch repair-deficient cancer types.

Study-wide results and caveats: Rapid post-treatment expansion, then contraction, generally preceding radiologic response, marked tumor-resident clones.

Every patient had mismatch repair deficiency by PCR or immunohistochemistry. The receptor was isolated from an adult with mismatch repair-deficient cancer. Source: PBMCs, taken before pembrolizumab treatment. This rearrangement joins TRBV6-5 to TRBJ2-3; the D is unclear. DNA of the CDR3: TGTGCCAGCAAAAAAAGCTTTACTAGCACAGATACGCAGTATTTT. Amino acid sequence: CASKKSFTSTDTQYF.